The sequence of this TCR beta chain was determined in a study of identical twins (dated by TCRdb to 2016 to 2017). Study-level background: The study deep-sequenced TCR alpha and beta repertoires from monozygotic twins, unrelated adults of various ages and cord blood to test whether fetal clonotypes persist. To rule out contamination, replicate twin experiments were performed at different times with different library preparation protocols. The investigation overall reported the following: In monozygotic twins, out-of-frame TCR alpha sharing was systematically underestimated by recombination models, although the models agreed with sharing between unrelated individuals. Compared with coincidental sharing between unrelated individuals, an excess of low generation-probability sequences was observed among out-of-frame TCR alpha sequences shared between twins. Zero-insertion analyses could be partly confounded by invariant T cells such as MAIT and iNKT, although diverse VJ usage argued against such confounding for most clonotypes. Fewer insertions were carried by abundant cord blood beta clonotypes; a weaker similar trend was observed in young adult naive repertoires, while no such trend was observed in memory repertoires. Because the same donors could not be followed over many years, the conclusions depended on cross-sectional statistical analysis. Excess twin sharing in beta out-of-frame sequences was weaker because fewer shared sequences lowered the signal-to-noise ratio.

Library generation was performed with 5' RACE. These reads were obtained on an Illumina HiSeq 2000. A universal primer binding site was introduced by template switching, and a unique molecular identifier was present in the final cDNA, enabling accurate counting of TCR cDNA molecules. Specific primers in the conserved constant-segment region were used to synthesize first-strand cDNA for the TCR alpha and beta chains. To control for contamination, every cDNA library was double barcoded, receiving both a SMART-Mk sample barcode and Illumina barcodes. Two successive PCR steps introduced TruSeq adapter sequences along with Illumina sample barcodes. TCR alpha and beta cDNA libraries were sequenced on the Illumina HiSeq platform with custom primers. In the original analysis: Raw reads were processed with MiGEC to extract unique molecular identifiers, and MiXCR was used to determine CDR3 positions. Recombination models were inferred per individual with the repgenHMM and IGoR tools using an EM algorithm. Shared clonotypes were analyzed with the tcR package in R, and sharing was normalized by the product of cloneset sizes. Out-of-frame nonproductive sequences were analyzed to study raw recombination free of thymic and clonal selection effects. TCRdb handled the public reads itself, with Q25 trimming in fastp and clone calling in MiXCR, and kept productive beta chains. A single entry per CDR3 protein holds the most common genes and DNA from its merged rows. TCRdb's processing, not the authors', yielded these V and J calls. The sample includes some 500,000 distinct CDR3 sequences, with approximately 15% observed a single time. Around 0.48% of the sample is held by the ten biggest clonotypes.

Turning to this clonotype: Its antigen target is currently unknown. No clone much larger than this one lies a single base away; base qualities are absent.

Only healthy Caucasian donors were included. The twin cohort comprised three pairs of female monozygotic twins, all aged roughly 18 to 30 years. Positive isolation kits from Invitrogen were used to isolate the CD4+ and CD8+ T cell populations. The sample was also reused in another study, on yellow fever vaccine responses in identical twins. The second investigation adds: The T cell response to vaccination in identical twins was reported by the authors to appear partly convergent and partly personalized. The study precisely tracked vaccine-responding T cell clones in identical twins.

This receptor was taken from a woman younger than 30 in good health. What was sequenced was CD4+ T cells sorted from blood.

The CDR3 is CASSIVTGNTGELFF. The bases read TGTGCCAGTAGTATAGTGACAGGGAACACCGGGGAGCTGTTTTTT. The V and J segments used are TRBV19 and TRBJ2-2; a tentative D call is TRBD1 (6 bases match). V was cut back by 1 base and J by 1 base, leaving a gap of 7 bases between them. The CDR3 contains 15 residues, cysteine and phenylalanine counted. Only the CDR3 portion is preserved as DNA: 45 bases, with reading frame beginning at the first base. Via the germline V gene (reference sequence), CDR1 is LNHDA and CDR2 SQIVND.